A single sample gave rise to the 17 T cell receptor beta chains below, sequenced in a study of cytomegalovirus exposure and HLA in healthy donors. The PCR made use of 60 Vbeta and 13 Jbeta primers. Sequencing was performed with immunoSEQ multiplex PCR; in TCRdb, only in-frame clones are kept and a portion is missing. The sample carries more than 30,000 clones, around 69% recorded once. Sample: PBMCs. The receptor set was obtained from a man younger than 45 in good health and CMV-seronegative.

V usage is TRBV28 and J usage is TRBJ2-4, with D unclear. CDR1 is MDHEN and CDR2 is SYDVKM in the germline V gene. V gave up 4 bases and J gave up 0 bases, with 7 bases separating them. The CDR3 totals 14 residues. The CDR3 bases are TGTGCCAGCAGTTCCCCTCGAGCCAAAAACATTCAGTACTTC. Its translation: CASSSPRAKNIQYF.

V and J are TRBV6-1 and TRBJ2-3, with 8 positions matching TRBD1. The CDR3 loop spans 15 amino acids. The trim removed 4 bases at V and 3 bases at J, leaving 6 bases unmatched. Germline V gene sequence: CDR1 MNHNS, CDR2 SASEGT. In DNA form, the CDR3 reads TGTGCCAGCAGTGCGATGGGACAGGAAACAGATACGCAGTATTTT. Translating it yields CASSAMGQETDTQYF.

This chain joins TRBV19 and TRBJ2-2; possible D gene TRBD1, 6 bases. Germline assignment: CDR1 LNHDA and CDR2 SQIVND (reference sequence). The germline V and J ends were trimmed by 4 bases and 8 bases, with 20 bases remaining between them. The length of the CDR3 is 16 residues. This chain's CDR3 is CASSRLGGNTAGELFF. In DNA, the CDR3 is TGTGCCAGTAGTAGGCTAGGGGGTAACACCGCAGGGGAGCTGTTTTTT.

The CDR3 is CASSFMGGDSPLHF. The CDR3 DNA follows: TGTGCCAGCAGTTTCATGGGTGGAGATTCACCCCTCCACTTT. The chain carries TRBV27 and TRBJ1-6, with D unresolved. From germline, CDR1 is MNHEY and CDR2 SMNVEV (reference sequence). This CDR3 has 14 amino acids. The ends were cut back, 3 bases at V and 8 bases at J, with 11 bases in the middle.

This clone occurred a few times. This chain joins TRBV7-3 and TRBJ2-1; D is possibly TRBD1 (6 bases). Between the trimmed V and J ends, which lost 2 bases and 7 bases, there was a span of 6 bases. Germline V gene lookup returns CDR1 SGHTA and CDR2 FQGTGA. The CDR3 has 12 residues. CDR3 in DNA: TGTGCCAGCAGCTTACAGGGGAATGAGCAGTTCTTC. It yields the protein CASSLQGNEQFF.

The gene calls are TRBV9 and TRBJ1-6; 9 bases map to TRBD1. This CDR3 contains 17 residues. Trimming removed 4 bases from V and 7 bases from J; junction bases left unmatched: 12. Germline CDR1 reads SGDLS; CDR2 reads YYNGEE. CDR3 in amino acids: CASSPGRDRVRNSPLHF. DNA for the CDR3: TGTGCCAGCAGCCCAGGCCGGGACAGGGTGCGGAATTCACCCCTCCACTTT.

The chain has TRBV28 and TRBJ2-6; 10 positions match TRBD1. Germline loops: CDR1 MDHEN, CDR2 SYDVKM. V was clipped by 5 bases and J by 4 bases; unmatched bases: 14. The CDR3 length is 19 residues. In nucleotides, the CDR3 is TGTGCCAGCAGTCACCTTCCGGGACAGGGGCTCTCCGGGGCCAACGTCCTGACTTTC. Translation gives CASSHLPGQGLSGANVLTF.

This clone was seen a few times. The rearrangement joins TRBV5-4 to TRBJ2-5, with TRBD2 identical over 8 bases. Per the germline V gene, CDR1 is SGHNT and CDR2 is YYREEE (reference sequence). The length of the CDR3 is 15 residues. The J segment lost 2 bases and the V segment lost 4 bases, leaving 7 bases of the junction unmatched. This CDR3 reads CASSGSGGMQETQYF. The CDR3 DNA reads as TGTGCCAGCAGCGGGAGCGGGGGTATGCAAGAGACCCAGTACTTC.

The chain has TRBV14 and TRBJ2-1, with 11 positions matching TRBD2. CDR1 is SGHDN and CDR2 is FVKESK in the germline V gene. Germline trimming cut 6 bases from V and 4 bases from J; bases unmatched to any gene: 5. The CDR3 is 15 amino acids. This CDR3 reads CASRPTSGSYNEQFF. As DNA, the CDR3 is TGTGCCAGCAGACCTACTAGCGGGAGTTACAATGAGCAGTTCTTC. Looking up the rest from reference TRBV14 and TRBJ2-1 gives the full variable domain: EAGVTQFPSHSVIEKGQTVTLRCDPISGHDNLYWYRRVMGKEIKFLLHFVKESKQDESGMPNNRFLAERTGGTYSTLKVQPAELEDSGVYFCASRPTSGSYNEQFFGPGTRLTVL.

This clone showed up many times. This chain connects TRBV6-5 to TRBJ2-2, with 7 bases identical to TRBD2. Per germline, CDR1 MNHEY and CDR2 SVGAGI. With 6 bases clipped from V and 2 bases from J, the junction kept 3 bases outside the gene matches. The CDR3 has 14 amino acids. CDR3: CASRRGGNTGELFF. The DNA for the CDR3 is TGTGCCAGCAGGCGCGGGGGTAACACCGGGGAGCTGTTTTTT.

This clone was detected once. The J gene is TRBJ2-3, the V gene TRBV20-1; possibly TRBD2 for D (6 bases). Trimming removed 7 bases at V and 5 bases at J, with 10 bases between. Germline V gives CDR1 DFQATT, CDR2 SNEGSKA (reference sequence). This CDR3 has 11 residues. The CDR3 DNA sequence: TGCAGTGGGGCGCGGGGAGATACGCAGTATTTT. Residues: CSGARGDTQYF.

The chain recombines TRBV7-9 with TRBJ2-6, with D tentatively TRBD2 (5 bases). Germline CDR1 SEHNR, CDR2 FQNEAQ (reference sequence). The CDR3 spans 18 residues. Trimming cost V 2 bases and J 1 base, with 15 bases left between them. Written as DNA, the CDR3 is TGTGCCAGCAGCTTATCAGCCCTAAGGACTTCTGGGGCCAACGTCCTGACTTTC. Its protein product is CASSLSALRTSGANVLTF.

The rearrangement links TRBV6-1 to TRBJ2-7, with D possibly matching TRBD1 (6 bases). V gave up 6 bases and J gave up 1 base, with 13 bases separating them. The CDR3 totals 14 residues. CDR1 MNHNS and CDR2 SASEGT come from the germline V gene. The CDR3 protein is CASSLQGVSYEQYF. The CDR3 bases are TGTGCCAGCAGCCTACAGGGAGTGTCCTACGAGCAGTACTTC.

This chain joins TRBV4-1 and TRBJ2-5; D is unclear. There are 15 residues in the CDR3. Germline-derived CDR1 and CDR2 are MGHRA and YSYEKL. V was cut by 7 bases and J by 2 bases, with 17 bases left in between. The chain's CDR3 is CASTSAPTSQETQYF. CDR3 nucleotide sequence: TGCGCCAGCACCTCAGCCCCGACATCACAAGAGACCCAGTACTTC.

This clone was counted a few times. The chain carries TRBV6-1 and TRBJ2-2; 9 bases match TRBD2. V lost 7 bases, J lost 5 bases, and 5 bases stayed unmatched. The CDR3 consists of 14 residues. Germline values: CDR1 MNHNS, CDR2 SASEGT. The CDR3 is CASTGGGATGELFF. CDR3 sequence (DNA): TGTGCCAGCACGGGCGGGGGGGCGACCGGGGAGCTGTTTTTT.

A single count supports this clone. This chain connects TRBV25-1 to TRBJ2-7; D ambiguous. The germline CDR1 and CDR2 sequences are MGHDK and SYGVNS. The V and J ends lost 3 bases and 4 bases respectively, with 16 bases between them. This CDR3 is built from 15 residues. CDR3 sequence: CASSEDRHGTYEQYF. In nucleotides, the CDR3 is TGTGCCAGCAGTGAGGATCGACACGGAACTTACGAGCAGTACTTC.

The rearrangement links TRBV6-4 to TRBJ2-1; 9 bases map to TRBD1. Germline V gene sequence: CDR1 MRHNA, CDR2 SNTAGT. The CDR3 totals 14 residues. The V gene end was trimmed by 3 bases and the J gene end by 7 bases; junction bases not matched to a gene: 4. CDR3 sequence reads: CASSDRTGANEQFF. The CDR3 DNA reads TGTGCCAGCAGTGATAGGACAGGGGCTAATGAGCAGTTCTTC.